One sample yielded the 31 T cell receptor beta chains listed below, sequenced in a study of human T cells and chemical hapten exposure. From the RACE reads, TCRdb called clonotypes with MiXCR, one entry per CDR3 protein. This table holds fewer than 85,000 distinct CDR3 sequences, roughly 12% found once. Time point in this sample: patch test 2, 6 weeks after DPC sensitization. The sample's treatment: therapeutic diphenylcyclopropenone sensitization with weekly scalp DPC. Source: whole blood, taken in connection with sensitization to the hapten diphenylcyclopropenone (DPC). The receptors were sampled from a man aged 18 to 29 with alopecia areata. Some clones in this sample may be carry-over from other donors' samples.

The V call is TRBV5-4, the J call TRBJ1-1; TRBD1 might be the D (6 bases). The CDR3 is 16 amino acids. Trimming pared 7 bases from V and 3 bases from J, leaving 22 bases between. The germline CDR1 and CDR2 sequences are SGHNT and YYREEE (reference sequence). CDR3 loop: CASALGGYREDTEAFF. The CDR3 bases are TGTGCCAGCGCCCTCGGAGGGTACAGGGAGGACACTGAAGCTTTCTTT. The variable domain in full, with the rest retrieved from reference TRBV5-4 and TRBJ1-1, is ETGVTQSPTHLIKTRGQQVTLRCSSQSGHNTVSWYQQALGQGPQFIFQYYREEENGRGNFPPRFSGLQFPNYSSELNVNALELDDSALYLCASALGGYREDTEAFFGQGTRLTVV.

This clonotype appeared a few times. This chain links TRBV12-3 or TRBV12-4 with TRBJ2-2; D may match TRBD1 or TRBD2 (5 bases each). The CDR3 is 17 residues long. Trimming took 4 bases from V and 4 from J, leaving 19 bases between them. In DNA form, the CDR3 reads TGTGCCAGCAGTTCCGTGAGGTGGGGGTCTAGCACCGGGGAGCTGTTTTTT. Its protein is CASSSVRWGSSTGELFF.

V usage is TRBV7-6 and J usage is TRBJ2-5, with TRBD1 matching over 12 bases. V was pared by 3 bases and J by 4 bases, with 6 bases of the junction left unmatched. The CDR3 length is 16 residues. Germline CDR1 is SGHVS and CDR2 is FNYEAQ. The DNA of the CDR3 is TGTGCCAGCAGCTTCCAGGGACAGGGGGCGAGAGAGACCCAGTACTTC. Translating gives CASSFQGQGARETQYF.

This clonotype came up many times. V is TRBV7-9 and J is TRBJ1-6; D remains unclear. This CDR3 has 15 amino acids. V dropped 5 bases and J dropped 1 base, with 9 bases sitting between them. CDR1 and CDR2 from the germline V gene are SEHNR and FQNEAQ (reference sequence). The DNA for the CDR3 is TGTGCCAGCAGCGATCCGGGGTCCTATAATTCACCCCTCCACTTT. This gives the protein CASSDPGSYNSPLHF.

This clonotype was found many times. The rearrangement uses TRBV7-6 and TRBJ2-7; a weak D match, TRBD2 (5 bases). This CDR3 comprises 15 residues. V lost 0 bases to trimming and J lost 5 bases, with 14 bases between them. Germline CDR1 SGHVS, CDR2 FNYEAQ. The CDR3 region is CASSLAARGHHEQYF. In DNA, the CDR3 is TGTGCCAGCAGCTTAGCGGCCCGGGGTCACCACGAGCAGTACTTC.

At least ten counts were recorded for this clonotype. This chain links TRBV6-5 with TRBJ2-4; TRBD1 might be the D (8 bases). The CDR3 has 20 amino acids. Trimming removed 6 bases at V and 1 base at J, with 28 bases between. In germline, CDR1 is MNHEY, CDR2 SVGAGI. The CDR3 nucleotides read TGTGCCAGCAGCGATCGACAGCGGGGACAGGTTTTATTCGCCAAAAACATTCAGTACTTC. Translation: CASSDRQRGQVLFAKNIQYF.

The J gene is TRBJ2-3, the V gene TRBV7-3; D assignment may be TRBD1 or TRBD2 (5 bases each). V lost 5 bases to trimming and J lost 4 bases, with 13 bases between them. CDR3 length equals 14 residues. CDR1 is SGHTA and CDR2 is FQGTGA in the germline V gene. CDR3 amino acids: CASSPMGTSDTQYF. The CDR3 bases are TGTGCCAGCAGCCCCATGGGGACCTCAGATACGCAGTATTTT.

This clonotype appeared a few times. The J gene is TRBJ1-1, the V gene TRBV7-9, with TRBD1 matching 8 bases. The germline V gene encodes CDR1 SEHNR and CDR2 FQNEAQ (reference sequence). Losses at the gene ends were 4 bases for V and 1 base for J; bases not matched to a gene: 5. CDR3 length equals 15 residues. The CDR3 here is CASSSGQGSNTEAFF. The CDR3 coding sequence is TGTGCCAGCAGCTCTGGACAGGGATCGAACACTGAAGCTTTCTTT.

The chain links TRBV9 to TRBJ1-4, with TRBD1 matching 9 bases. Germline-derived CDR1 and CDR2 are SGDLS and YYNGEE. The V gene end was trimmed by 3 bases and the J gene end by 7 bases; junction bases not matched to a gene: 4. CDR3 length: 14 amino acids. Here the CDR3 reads CASSDGTGSEKLFF. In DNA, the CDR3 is TGTGCCAGCAGCGACGGGACAGGGAGTGAAAAACTGTTTTTT.

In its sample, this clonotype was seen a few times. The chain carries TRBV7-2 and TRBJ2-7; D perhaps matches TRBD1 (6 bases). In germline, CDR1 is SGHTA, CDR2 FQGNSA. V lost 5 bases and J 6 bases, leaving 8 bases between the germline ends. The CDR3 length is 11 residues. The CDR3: CASSAGVEQYF. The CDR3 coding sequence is TGTGCCAGCAGCGCAGGGGTCGAGCAGTACTTC.

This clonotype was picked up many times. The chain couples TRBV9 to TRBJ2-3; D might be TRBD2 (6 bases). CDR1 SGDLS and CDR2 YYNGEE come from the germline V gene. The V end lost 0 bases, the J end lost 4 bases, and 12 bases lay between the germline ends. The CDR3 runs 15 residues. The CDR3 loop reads CASSVAGVSSDTQYF. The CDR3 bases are TGTGCCAGCAGCGTAGCGGGGGTGAGCTCAGATACGCAGTATTTT.

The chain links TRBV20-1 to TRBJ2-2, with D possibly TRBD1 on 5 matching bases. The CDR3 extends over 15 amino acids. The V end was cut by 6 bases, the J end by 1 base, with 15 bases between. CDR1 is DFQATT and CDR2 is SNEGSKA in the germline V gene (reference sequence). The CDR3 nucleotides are TGCAGTGCCAGCACAGGCTACTTGAACACCGGGGAGCTGTTTTTT. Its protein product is CSASTGYLNTGELFF.

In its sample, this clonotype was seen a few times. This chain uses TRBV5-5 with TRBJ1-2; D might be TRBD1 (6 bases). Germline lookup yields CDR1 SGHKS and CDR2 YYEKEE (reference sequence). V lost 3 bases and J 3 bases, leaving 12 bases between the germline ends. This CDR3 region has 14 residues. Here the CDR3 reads CASSSGGGDYGYTF. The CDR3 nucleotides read TGTGCCAGCAGCTCCGGGGGCGGAGACTATGGCTACACCTTC.

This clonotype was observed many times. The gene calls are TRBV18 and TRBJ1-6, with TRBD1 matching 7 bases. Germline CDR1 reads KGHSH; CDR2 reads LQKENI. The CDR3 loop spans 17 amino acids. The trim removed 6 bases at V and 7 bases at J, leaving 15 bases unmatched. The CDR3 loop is CASSTESRGRGNSPLHF. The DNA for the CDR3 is TGTGCCAGCTCGACTGAATCCAGGGGGAGAGGAAATTCACCCCTCCACTTT.

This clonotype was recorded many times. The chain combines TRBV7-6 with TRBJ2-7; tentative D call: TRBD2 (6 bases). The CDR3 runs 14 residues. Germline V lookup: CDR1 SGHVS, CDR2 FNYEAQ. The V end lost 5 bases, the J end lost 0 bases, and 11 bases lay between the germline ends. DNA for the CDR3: TGTGCCAGCAGCCCCCGGGAGCTCTCCTACGAGCAGTACTTC. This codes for CASSPRELSYEQYF.

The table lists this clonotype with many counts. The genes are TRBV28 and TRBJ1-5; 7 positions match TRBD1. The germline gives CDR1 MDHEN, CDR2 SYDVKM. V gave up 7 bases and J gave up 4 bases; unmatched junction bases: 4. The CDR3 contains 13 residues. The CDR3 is CASTRDRNQPQHF. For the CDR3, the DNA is TGTGCCAGCACCCGGGACAGAAATCAGCCCCAGCATTTT.

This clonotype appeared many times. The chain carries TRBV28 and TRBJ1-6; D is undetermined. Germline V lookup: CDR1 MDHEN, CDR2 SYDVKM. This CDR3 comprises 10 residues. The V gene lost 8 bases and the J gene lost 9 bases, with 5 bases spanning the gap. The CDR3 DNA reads TGTGCCAGCGGGCGTTCACCCCTCCACTTT. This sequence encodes CASGRSPLHF. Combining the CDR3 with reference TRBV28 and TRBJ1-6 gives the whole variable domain DVKVTQSSRYLVKRTGEKVFLECVQDMDHENMFWYRQDPGLGLRLIYFSYDVKMKEKGDIPEGYSVSREKKERFSLILESASTNQTSMYLCASGRSPLHFGNGTRLTVT.

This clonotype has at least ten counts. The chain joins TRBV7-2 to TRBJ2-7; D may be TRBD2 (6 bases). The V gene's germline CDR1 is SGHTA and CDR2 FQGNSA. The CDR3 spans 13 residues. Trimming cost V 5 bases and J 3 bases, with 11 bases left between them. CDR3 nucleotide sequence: TGTGCCAGCAGCGAGAAGACTAGCTACGAGCAGTACTTC. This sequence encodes CASSEKTSYEQYF.

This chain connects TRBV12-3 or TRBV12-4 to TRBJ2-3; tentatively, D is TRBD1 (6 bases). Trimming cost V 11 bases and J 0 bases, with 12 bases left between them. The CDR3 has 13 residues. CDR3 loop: CALNRASTDTQYF. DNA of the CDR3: TGTGCCTTAAACAGGGCCAGCACAGATACGCAGTATTTT.

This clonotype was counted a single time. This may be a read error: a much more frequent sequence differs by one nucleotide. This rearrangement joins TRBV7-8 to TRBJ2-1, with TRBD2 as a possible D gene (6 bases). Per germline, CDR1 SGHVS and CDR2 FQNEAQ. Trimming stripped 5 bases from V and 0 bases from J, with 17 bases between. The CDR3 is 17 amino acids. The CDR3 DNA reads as TGTGCCAGCAGCCATAGGGATCGAGCGGGCTCCTACAATGAGCAGTTCTTC. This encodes CASSHRDRAGSYNEQFF. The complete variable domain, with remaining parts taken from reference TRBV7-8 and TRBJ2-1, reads GAGVSQSPRYKVAKRGQDVALRCDPISGHVSLFWYQQALGQGPEFLTYFQNEAQLDKSGLPSDRFFAERPEGSVSTLKIQRTQQEDSAVYLCASSHRDRAGSYNEQFFGPGTRLTVL.

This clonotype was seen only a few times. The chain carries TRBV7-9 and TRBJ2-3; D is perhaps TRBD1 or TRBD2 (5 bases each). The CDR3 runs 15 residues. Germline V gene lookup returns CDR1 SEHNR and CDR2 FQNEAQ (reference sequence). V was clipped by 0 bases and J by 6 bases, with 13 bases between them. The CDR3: CASSLATGPGDTQYF. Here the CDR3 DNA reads TGTGCCAGCAGCTTAGCGACGGGGCCGGGGGATACGCAGTATTTT.

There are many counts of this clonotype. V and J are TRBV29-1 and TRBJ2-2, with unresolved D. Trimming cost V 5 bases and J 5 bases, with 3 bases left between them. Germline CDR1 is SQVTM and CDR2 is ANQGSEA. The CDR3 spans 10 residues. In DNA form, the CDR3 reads TGCAGCGTTAATACCGGGGAGCTGTTTTTT. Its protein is CSVNTGELFF.

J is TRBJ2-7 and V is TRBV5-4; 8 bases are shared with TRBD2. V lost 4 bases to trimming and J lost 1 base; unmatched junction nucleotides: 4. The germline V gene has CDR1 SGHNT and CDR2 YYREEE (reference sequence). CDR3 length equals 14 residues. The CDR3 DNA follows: TGTGCCAGCAGCCGGGAGGGGGAATCCTACGAGCAGTACTTC. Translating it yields CASSREGESYEQYF.

CDR3 sequence reads: CASSQEARGVGTDTQYF. In DNA form, the CDR3 reads TGCGCCAGCAGCCAAGAGGCCCGGGGGGTAGGAACAGATACGCAGTATTTT. The chain combines TRBV4-3 with TRBJ2-3; TRBD2 aligns across 7 bases. V lost 0 bases to trimming and J lost 3 bases; unmatched junction nucleotides: 9. The CDR3 runs to 17 residues. Per the germline V gene, CDR1 is LGHNA and CDR2 is YSLEER.

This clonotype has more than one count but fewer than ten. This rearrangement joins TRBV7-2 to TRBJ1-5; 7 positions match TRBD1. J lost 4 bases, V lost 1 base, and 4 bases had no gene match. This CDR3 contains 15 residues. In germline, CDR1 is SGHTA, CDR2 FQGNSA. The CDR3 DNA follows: TGTGCCAGCAGCTTAGGGACAGGAGATAATCAGCCCCAGCATTTT. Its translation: CASSLGTGDNQPQHF.

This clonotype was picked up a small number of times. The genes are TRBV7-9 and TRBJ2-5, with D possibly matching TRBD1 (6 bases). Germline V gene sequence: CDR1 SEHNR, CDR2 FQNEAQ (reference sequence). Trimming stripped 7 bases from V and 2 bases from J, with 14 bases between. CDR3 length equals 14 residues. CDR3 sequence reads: CASMPGTPQETQYF. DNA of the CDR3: TGTGCCAGCATGCCCGGGACACCGCAAGAGACCCAGTACTTC. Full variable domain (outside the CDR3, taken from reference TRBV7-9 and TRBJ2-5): DTGVSQNPRHKITKRGQNVTFRCDPISEHNRLYWYRQTLGQGPEFLTYFQNEAQLEKSRLLSDRFSAERPKGSFSTLEIQRTEQGDSAMYLCASMPGTPQETQYFGPGTRLLVL.

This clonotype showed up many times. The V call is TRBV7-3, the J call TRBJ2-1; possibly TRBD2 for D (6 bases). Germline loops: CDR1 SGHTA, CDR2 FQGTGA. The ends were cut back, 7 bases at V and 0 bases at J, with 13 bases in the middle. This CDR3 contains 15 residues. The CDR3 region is CASKAGPSSYNEQFF. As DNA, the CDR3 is TGTGCCAGCAAAGCGGGTCCGAGCTCCTACAATGAGCAGTTCTTC.

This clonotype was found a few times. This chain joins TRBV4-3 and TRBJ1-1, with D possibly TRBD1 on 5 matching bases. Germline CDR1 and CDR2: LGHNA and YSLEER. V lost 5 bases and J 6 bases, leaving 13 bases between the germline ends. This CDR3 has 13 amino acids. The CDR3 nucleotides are TGCGCCAGCAGCGAAACAGGCCCGGCTGAAGCTTTCTTT. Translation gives CASSETGPAEAFF.

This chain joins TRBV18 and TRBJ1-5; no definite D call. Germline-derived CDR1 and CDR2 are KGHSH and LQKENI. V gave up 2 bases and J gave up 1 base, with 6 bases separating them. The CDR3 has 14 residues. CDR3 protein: CASSPSGSNQPQHF. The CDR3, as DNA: TGTGCCAGCTCACCATCCGGGAGCAATCAGCCCCAGCATTTT.

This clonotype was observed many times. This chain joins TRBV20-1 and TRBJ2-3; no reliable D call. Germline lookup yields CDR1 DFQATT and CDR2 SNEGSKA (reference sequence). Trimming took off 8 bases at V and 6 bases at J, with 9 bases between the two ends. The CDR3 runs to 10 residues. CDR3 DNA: TGCAGTTCGTATTTGGATACGCAGTATTTT. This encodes CSSYLDTQYF.

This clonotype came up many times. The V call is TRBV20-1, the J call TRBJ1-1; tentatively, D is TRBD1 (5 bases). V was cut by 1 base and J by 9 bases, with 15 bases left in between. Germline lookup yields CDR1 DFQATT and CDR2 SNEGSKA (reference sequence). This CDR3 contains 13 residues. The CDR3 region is CSARGRGYSQAFF. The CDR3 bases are TGCAGTGCTAGAGGAAGGGGCTACTCCCAAGCTTTCTTT.